This T cell receptor beta chain was observed in a study of early T cells in non-severe SARS-CoV-2 infection. There are 8 residues in the CDR3. The ends were cut back, 10 bases at V and 6 bases at J, with 3 bases in the middle. Germline V CDR1 and CDR2: WSHSY, SAAADI. One entry per CDR3 protein results from TCRdb running MiXCR on the 5' RACE reads. The sample comprises tens of thousands of distinct CDR3 sequences, about 3.9% of which are singletons, and more than 6.5% rests with the top ten. In this sample, this clonotype turned up many times. Sequencing input: whole blood. The chain employs TRBV10-2 and TRBJ1-2; no reliable D call. The TCR sequence derives from an adult who was a healthcare worker with PCR-confirmed SARS-CoV-2 infection or an uninfected control (not recorded which). The CDR3 region is CANNGYTF. The DNA for the CDR3 is TGCGCCAACAATGGCTACACCTTC.